This TCR beta chain was found in a study of regulatory T cells in long-lasting Graves disease. Time point noted: newly diagnosed GD, antithyroid drugs for less than 3 months. PBMC RNA served as the TCR library source. As collected, the peripheral blood samples measured 7.5 to 9 milliliters each and went into EDTA tubes. Germline CDR1 and CDR2: DFQATT and SNEGSKA (reference sequence). The V and J ends lost 6 bases and 3 bases respectively, with 19 bases between them. CDR3 length: 15 amino acids. Many counts were recorded for this clonotype. The antigen is not known. Study-level points and caveats: It was in persistent disease that TRBV28, TRBJ1-2 and TRBJ2-5 were favored.

Construction of the TCR beta libraries employed iRepertoire HTBI primers in conjunction with Arm-PCR of CDR3 regions. TCRdb reprocessed the multiplex PCR reads via MiXCR and lists one record per CDR3 protein. The sample lists around 400,000 distinct CDR3 sequences; 15% were seen once. This sample also appeared in a second study, on T cells in Graves' hyperthyroidism and ophthalmopathy. That publication notes: These patients, aged 18 to 65, had recently diagnosed hyperthyroidism lasting under 2 months. Also found in blood were most expanded thyroid clonotypes above 0.001.

The rearrangement links TRBV20-1 to TRBJ2-3; D may be TRBD1 or TRBD2 (6 bases each). Specimen: peripheral blood mononuclear cells (PBMCs), collected at new diagnosis, from a patient treated with antithyroid drugs. This receptor was identified in a woman between 40 and 50 years old with Graves disease. The CDR3 DNA is TGCAGTGCCTACCGGGACTCGAGGGGGACAGATACGCAGTATTTT. Protein sequence: CSAYRDSRGTDTQYF.